The 6 T cell receptor beta chains below come from one sample, sequenced in a study of T-cell memory formation after mild COVID-19. TCRdb passed the 5' RACE reads through MiXCR, listing each CDR3 protein once. The sample consists of 300,000 to 400,000 distinct CDR3 sequences, roughly 15% of them appearing once. The specimen sequenced was PBMCs or a T cell subset sorted from them (not recorded which). Every receptor here comes from a young man who had mild COVID-19 (a few samples of this study predate the infection). Cell type and time point are not known.

This clonotype has ten or more counts. V is TRBV5-1 and J is TRBJ2-2, with a tentative D call TRBD2 (6 bases). The germline V and J ends were trimmed by 1 base and 4 bases, with 8 bases remaining between them. Per germline, CDR1 SGHRS and CDR2 YFSETQ. The CDR3 sequence is 14 residues long. As DNA, the CDR3 is TGCGCCAGCAGCTTGAGAGCGGGCACCGGGGAGCTGTTTTTT. This gives the protein CASSLRAGTGELFF.

In its sample, this clonotype was seen a few times. This rearrangement joins TRBV13 to TRBJ2-7, with 10 bases aligning to TRBD1. Germline CDR1 and CDR2: PRHDT and FYEKMQ (reference sequence). Losses at the gene ends were 5 bases for V and 5 bases for J; bases not matched to a gene: 6. The CDR3 spans 14 residues. This CDR3 reads CASSKGQGLDEQYF. CDR3 nucleotide sequence: TGTGCCAGCAGCAAGGGACAGGGGCTTGACGAGCAGTACTTC. The full variable domain, its missing parts supplied by reference TRBV13 and TRBJ2-7, is AAGVIQSPRHLIKEKRETATLKCYPIPRHDTVYWYQQGPGQDPQFLISFYEKMQSDKGSIPDRFSAQQFSDYHSELNMSSLELGDSALYFCASSKGQGLDEQYFGPGTRLTVT.

The chain joins TRBV20-1 to TRBJ2-1; TRBD2 matches at 9 bases. V was pared by 6 bases and J by 7 bases, with 10 bases of the junction left unmatched. Germline V gene lookup returns CDR1 DFQATT and CDR2 SNEGSKA (reference sequence). This CDR3 region has 14 residues. CDR3 sequence (DNA): TGCAGTGCCTTAGGGCTAGCGGGATCAAATGAGCAGTTCTTC. Amino acids: CSALGLAGSNEQFF.

This clonotype was seen more than once but under ten times. The V call is TRBV19, the J call TRBJ1-5; D unclear. The CDR3 has 13 residues. Looked up from germline, CDR1 is LNHDA and CDR2 is SQIVND (reference sequence). V was shortened by 1 base and J by 3 bases, with 4 bases between the two germline ends. CDR3 DNA: TGTGCCAGTAGTATAGCGGACAATCAGCCCCAGCATTTT. This sequence encodes CASSIADNQPQHF.

The chain has TRBV5-6 and TRBJ2-7; no reliable D call. Germline V gene lookup returns CDR1 SGHDT and CDR2 YYEEEE. There are 14 residues in the CDR3. The V gene lost 4 bases and the J gene lost 3 bases, with 14 bases spanning the gap. DNA of the CDR3: TGTGCCAGCAGCCCCCGAGTGAACTTCTACGAGCAGTACGTC. Translating it yields CASSPRVNFYEQYV.

This clonotype was observed a few times. The gene calls are TRBV27 and TRBJ1-6; 11 positions match TRBD1. Germline-derived CDR1 and CDR2 are MNHEY and SMNVEV (reference sequence). The CDR3 runs to 13 residues. The V and J ends lost 6 bases and 10 bases, in that order; junction bases with no gene match: 2. The CDR3 here is CASRGQGGSPLHF. CDR3 sequence (DNA): TGTGCCAGCAGGGGACAGGGGGGGTCACCCCTCCACTTT.